The sequence of this T cell receptor beta chain was determined in a study of blood T cell repertoires in COVID-19. At the level of the study: COVID-19 samples collected from the United States, Italy and Spain covered acute and convalescent phases.

Sequenced by immunoSEQ multiplex PCR; TCRdb stores in-frame clones only, minus some. The profile covers about 44,000 clones, with roughly 90% appearing a single time and approximately 23% taken by the ten largest. Germline V gene lookup returns CDR1 LNHDA and CDR2 SQIVND (reference sequence). The V end was cut by 6 bases, the J end by 7 bases, with 10 bases between. The CDR3 is 11 amino acids. The material sequenced was peripheral blood. This TCR was sampled from a woman of 80 years or more in a cohort sampled during active or convalescent COVID-19. V and J are TRBV19 and TRBJ2-7; D gene ambiguous. As DNA, the CDR3 is TGTGCCAGTAGGGCACGAGGTGAGCAGTACTTC. Protein sequence: CASRARGEQYF. Together with reference TRBV19 and TRBJ2-7, the CDR3 gives the full variable domain: DGGITQSPKYLFRKEGQNVTLSCEQNLNHDAMYWYRQDPGQGLRLIYYSQIVNDFQKGDIAEGYSVSREKKESFPLTVTSAQKNPTAFYLCASRARGEQYFGPGTRLTVT.